This note documents a single T cell receptor beta chain sequence. Antigen specificity is unknown. The sample originates from a study of blood T cells in healthy people across ages. PCR was performed a second time for about 7 to 11 cycles using a sample-barcoded 5' primer and a J-beta primer mix. One entry per CDR3 protein, called by TCRdb with MiXCR from the 5' RACE reads. The sample yields some 1 million distinct CDR3 sequences, 45% seen once. V was shortened by 5 bases and J by 3 bases, with 11 bases between the two germline ends. The CDR3 has 13 residues. Germline V gene lookup returns CDR1 DFQATT and CDR2 SNEGSKA (reference sequence). Study outcomes and limitations: Because donor CMV status was unknown, expanded clonotype changes were possibly confounded.

The V call is TRBV20-1, the J call TRBJ1-5; TRBD1 might be the D (6 bases). This receptor was identified in a woman aged 55-69 years in good health. Sample: blood. CDR3 DNA: TGCAGTGCTGGGGCAGGGGACAATCAGCCCCAGCATTTT. Translating it yields CSAGAGDNQPQHF.